The 24 T cell receptor beta chains below were found in one sample sequenced in a study of blood T cell repertoires in COVID-19. Produced via immunoSEQ multiplex PCR; TCRdb's table is partial and in-frame only. The sample gives approximately 250,000 clones, around 90% of which show up once; around 3.1% is in the top ten. Sequenced material: PBMCs or T cells enriched from blood (not recorded which). The receptor source for this set is a woman aged 40 to 49 who had been exposed to COVID-19.

The chain couples TRBV7-8 to TRBJ2-7, with 7 bases fitting TRBD2. V lost 6 bases, J lost 2 bases, and 4 bases stayed unmatched. CDR1 is SGHVS and CDR2 is FQNEAQ in the germline V gene. The CDR3 is 13 residues long. The CDR3: CASSRGLTYEQYV. DNA of the CDR3: TGTGCCAGCAGTCGGGGACTAACCTACGAGCAGTACGTC.

The chain couples TRBV19 to TRBJ1-4; 8 bases agree with TRBD1. This CDR3 contains 16 residues. The V and J ends lost 8 bases and 3 bases, in that order; junction bases with no gene match: 11. The germline gives CDR1 LNHDA, CDR2 SQIVND (reference sequence). CDR3 DNA: TGTGCCAGTGGGGACAGGTCGGCATTGGCTAATGAAAAACTGTTTTTT. Protein sequence: CASGDRSALANEKLFF.

The gene calls are TRBV2 and TRBJ1-2; TRBD1 is a possible D gene (6 bases). Germline CDR1 and CDR2: SNHLY and FYNNEI. This CDR3 has 20 residues. The V end was cut by 1 base, the J end by 2 bases, with 26 bases between. The CDR3 nucleotides read TGTGCCAGCAGTGAAGGGGAGGGACGGAAGATTTCGGGGGCAAACTATGGCTACACCTTC. Its translation is CASSEGEGRKISGANYGYTF.

The rearrangement uses TRBV6-6 and TRBJ2-7; 8 bases align to TRBD1. The V and J ends lost 0 bases and 3 bases, in that order; junction bases with no gene match: 1. Per the germline V gene, CDR1 is MNHNY and CDR2 is SVGAGI (reference sequence). This CDR3 region has 14 residues. The CDR3 DNA is TGTGCCAGCAGTTACTCCAGGGGGCTCTACGAGCAGTACGTC. Encoded protein: CASSYSRGLYEQYV.

The chain couples TRBV19 to TRBJ2-7, with TRBD2 as a possible D gene (6 bases). The CDR3 is 14 residues long. Germline CDR1 and CDR2: LNHDA and SQIVND (reference sequence). V lost 4 bases to trimming and J lost 7 bases, with 17 bases between them. DNA for the CDR3: TGTGCCAGTAGTACCCCCGGGGGTCGGATGGAGCAGTACTTC. This translates into CASSTPGGRMEQYF.

The chain couples TRBV3-1 (or the pseudogene TRBV3-2) to TRBJ2-3; 11 bases agree with TRBD2. After removal of 0 bases from V and 4 bases from J, the junction contained 6 bases not matched to a gene. The CDR3 has 17 residues. The germline V gene has CDR1 LGHDT and CDR2 YNNKEL (reference sequence). CDR3 DNA sequence: TGTGCCAGCAGCCAAGAACTAGCGGGAGTCGTGGCAGATACGCAGTATTTT. Its translation: CASSQELAGVVADTQYF.

The rearrangement links TRBV7-9 to TRBJ1-3; D not resolved. CDR1 SEHNR and CDR2 FQNEAQ come from the germline V gene (reference sequence). This CDR3 region has 15 residues. V was pared by 5 bases and J by 3 bases, with 14 bases between. Written as DNA, the CDR3 is TGTGCCAGCAGCCCACCCGCAGTCTTTGGAAACACCATATATTTT. Its protein product is CASSPPAVFGNTIYF.

This clone was seen just once. One end of the junction fails to match germline, which may point to a read error. The V call is TRBV5-1, the J call TRBJ1-2, with 7 positions matching TRBD1. Germline values: CDR1 SGHRS, CDR2 YFSETQ. The length of the CDR3 is 12 residues. CDR3 in amino acids: CASSLGQDGYTF. CDR3 sequence (DNA): TGTGCCAGCAGCTTAGGACAGGATGGCTACACCTTC.

The rearrangement uses TRBV6-5 and TRBJ2-5; 7 bases align to TRBD1. The ends lost 10 bases at V and 4 bases at J; junction bases unmatched: 6. This CDR3 comprises 12 residues. The V gene's germline CDR1 is MNHEY and CDR2 SVGAGI. The CDR3, as DNA: TGTGCCACCCGACAGGGAAGAGAGACCCAGTACTTC. Its translation: CATRQGRETQYF.

This rearrangement joins TRBV4-1 to TRBJ1-2; 8 positions match TRBD1. Germline lookup yields CDR1 MGHRA and CDR2 YSYEKL. With 5 bases clipped from V and 3 bases from J, the junction kept 11 bases outside the gene matches. The CDR3 is 16 amino acids. The CDR3 here is CASSISGGGQDYGYTF. In nucleotides, the CDR3 is TGCGCCAGCAGCATTTCAGGGGGCGGACAGGACTATGGCTACACCTTC.

The chain combines TRBV3-1 (or the pseudogene TRBV3-2) with TRBJ2-1, with D perhaps matching TRBD2 (5 bases). Germline assignment: CDR1 LGHDT and CDR2 YNNKEL (reference sequence). Trimming shortened V by 3 bases and J by 4 bases, and 16 bases separated the two germline ends. The CDR3 has 16 residues. In DNA form, the CDR3 reads TGTGCCAGCAGCCACCCTGGGAGCGGAACATACAATGAGCAGTTCTTC. Translation: CASSHPGSGTYNEQFF.

The chain combines TRBV12-5 with TRBJ2-1; 10 bases are a match to TRBD2. Germline trimming cut 6 bases from V and 12 bases from J; bases unmatched to any gene: 5. This CDR3 is 12 amino acids long. Germline V gives CDR1 LGHNT, CDR2 FRNRAP. The CDR3 DNA follows: TGTGCTAGTGGACTACTAGCGGGGCCGCAGTTCTTC. This sequence encodes CASGLLAGPQFF.

V usage is TRBV19 and J usage is TRBJ1-6, with D possibly matching TRBD1 (6 bases). Germline V gene lookup returns CDR1 LNHDA and CDR2 SQIVND (reference sequence). The CDR3 sequence is 13 residues long. V dropped 4 bases and J dropped 10 bases, with 11 bases sitting between them. In DNA form, the CDR3 reads TGTGCCAGTAGTACAGGGGTTTGGTCACCCCTCCACTTT. Its protein is CASSTGVWSPLHF.

The rearrangement joins TRBV18 to TRBJ1-5; 7 bases fit TRBD1. The germline V gene encodes CDR1 KGHSH and CDR2 LQKENI. The CDR3 length is 14 residues. J was trimmed by 9 bases and V by 3 bases; bases with no gene match: 8. CDR3 DNA sequence: TGTGCCAGCTCACCGACAGGGACCCCGCGGCCCCAGCATTTT. It codes for CASSPTGTPRPQHF.

The J gene is TRBJ1-3, the V gene TRBV7-8; 8 nucleotides line up with TRBD1. This CDR3 is 16 amino acids long. The J segment lost 0 bases and the V segment lost 8 bases, leaving 9 bases of the junction unmatched. Germline loops: CDR1 SGHVS, CDR2 FQNEAQ. Here the CDR3 DNA reads TGTGCCAGCTCCTTGGCAGGGGGCAGCTCTGGAAACACCATATATTTT. As protein: CASSLAGGSSGNTIYF.

The chain links TRBV5-1 to TRBJ2-1; 11 bases map to TRBD2. The CDR3 extends over 15 amino acids. Per the germline V gene, CDR1 is SGHRS and CDR2 is YFSETQ. V shed 3 bases, J shed 7 bases, and the junction held 6 bases outside the gene matches. The CDR3: CASSSPTSGANEQFF. The CDR3 region has the DNA TGCGCCAGCAGCTCCCCGACTAGCGGGGCTAATGAGCAGTTCTTC.

Regarding this clone: One end of the junction fails to match germline, which may point to a read error. The V call is TRBV18, the J call TRBJ2-1; 7 positions match TRBD1. CDR3 length: 16 amino acids. Germline values: CDR1 KGHSH, CDR2 LQKENI. Here the CDR3 reads CASSPLEGASYNEQFF. In DNA, the CDR3 is TGTGCCAGCTCCCCACTTGAGGGGGCCTCGTACAATGAGCAGTTCTTC.

This CDR3 reads CASSYSRGTFYEQYF. Written as DNA, the CDR3 is TGTGCCAGCAGTTACTCCCGTGGGACATTTTACGAGCAGTACTTC. The chain uses TRBV6-6 and TRBJ2-7; D might be TRBD1 (6 bases). Trimming cost V 0 bases and J 4 bases, with 13 bases left between them. Germline values: CDR1 MNHNY, CDR2 SVGAGI (reference sequence). This CDR3 spans 15 amino acids.

CDR3 sequence: CASSPRAANSPLHF. The CDR3 DNA is TGTGCCAGCAGCCCTAGAGCAGCGAATTCACCCCTCCACTTT. The chain recombines TRBV14 with TRBJ1-6, with D unclear. The CDR3 has 14 residues. Germline V gene lookup returns CDR1 SGHDN and CDR2 FVKESK. V gave up 4 bases and J gave up 7 bases, with 11 bases separating them. Full variable domain (outside the CDR3, taken from reference TRBV14 and TRBJ1-6): EAGVTQFPSHSVIEKGQTVTLRCDPISGHDNLYWYRRVMGKEIKFLLHFVKESKQDESGMPNNRFLAERTGGTYSTLKVQPAELEDSGVYFCASSPRAANSPLHFGNGTRLTVT.

J is TRBJ2-7 and V is TRBV3-1 (or the pseudogene TRBV3-2), with D hard to call. Per germline, CDR1 LGHDT and CDR2 YNNKEL (reference sequence). This CDR3 has 12 amino acids. The ends were cut back, 1 base at V and 6 bases at J, with 7 bases in the middle. Here the CDR3 reads CASSQASGEQYF. CDR3 sequence (DNA): TGTGCCAGCAGCCAAGCATCCGGCGAGCAGTACTTC.

The chain carries TRBV11-3 and TRBJ2-3; D unclear. The V end was cut by 7 bases, the J end by 3 bases, with 8 bases between. The germline V gene has CDR1 SGHNT and CDR2 YENEEA. This CDR3 is built from 12 residues. The CDR3 nucleotides read TGTGCCAGCACCCCCGGGACAGATACGCAGTATTTT. Its protein is CASTPGTDTQYF.

The chain is built from TRBV30 and TRBJ1-1; tentative D call: TRBD1 (5 bases). The V and J ends lost 2 bases and 8 bases respectively, with 12 bases between them. CDR3 length: 12 amino acids. Germline V gene data show CDR1 as GTSNPN and CDR2 as SVGIG (reference sequence). The CDR3 DNA follows: TGTGCCTGGAGTCTGGTGACAGACGAAGCTTTCTTT. This translates into CAWSLVTDEAFF.

The gene calls are TRBV4-2 and TRBJ1-6, with 8 bases fitting TRBD1. After removal of 0 bases from V and 8 bases from J, the junction contained 6 bases not matched to a gene. The CDR3 spans 16 residues. CDR1 LGHNA and CDR2 YNFKEQ come from the germline V gene. The CDR3 bases are TGTGCCAGCAGCCAAGAGGCAGGGGGCATGGATTCACCCCTCCACTTT. It codes for CASSQEAGGMDSPLHF.

This chain joins TRBV9 and TRBJ2-1, with D unclear. In germline, CDR1 is SGDLS, CDR2 YYNGEE. The germline V and J ends were trimmed by 4 bases and 6 bases, with 14 bases remaining between them. This CDR3 has 14 amino acids. CDR3 bases: TGTGCCAGCAGCCCGAACCTAGAATTCAATGAGCAGTTCTTC. Protein product: CASSPNLEFNEQFF.